This T cell receptor beta chain was sequenced during a study of human T cells and chemical hapten exposure. Noted time point: healthy volunteer bleed at 2 weeks. Extraction yielded total RNA from whole blood (unfractionated). TCRdb reprocessed the RACE reads via MiXCR and lists one record per CDR3 protein. Here the sample spans tens of thousands of distinct CDR3 sequences, approximately 9% being singletons. Input material: whole blood. The TCR was taken from a female donor in good health. Some clones in this sample may be carry-over from other donors' samples.

The CDR3 reads CASSQASGSTDTQYF. The CDR3 DNA reads TGCGCCAGCAGCCAAGCTAGCGGTAGCACAGATACGCAGTATTTT. The chain carries TRBV4-3 and TRBJ2-3, with 7 bases matching TRBD2. Germline lookup yields CDR1 LGHNA and CDR2 YSLEER. The CDR3 totals 15 residues. V gave up 1 base and J gave up 0 bases; unmatched junction bases: 1.